One and the same sample provided the 5 T cell receptor beta chains below, sequenced in a study of patients and donors after allogeneic stem cell transplantation. A single record per CDR3 protein comes from TCRdb applying MiXCR to the RT-PCR reads. The repertoire has 400,000 to 500,000 distinct CDR3 sequences, 16% of them found once; the top ten carry 6% to 8%. The sample was blood, either unsorted or a sorted T cell fraction (not recorded which). The origin of the receptors is a human donor who was either an allogeneic HSCT recipient or a stem cell or donor lymphocyte infusion donor (not recorded which). It is not recorded whose cells these are; they may come from a transplant donor.

A note on this clonotype: This likely comes from a read error, as the CDR3 has no conserved phenylalanine or tryptophan at its end. The DNA is omitted, as the CDR3 cannot be located on it reliably, and the CDR3 follows TCRdb's listing. The chain carries TRBV21-1 and TRBJ2-7. TRBV21-1 is classified as a pseudogene. The CDR3 spans 13 residues, counting both ends. This CDR3 reads CASSPNPVHEQYS.

The chain recombines TRBV30 with TRBJ2-3; 9 bases match TRBD2. CDR3 size: 12 residues. Germline CDR1 GTSNPN, CDR2 SVGIG (reference sequence). CDR3 in DNA: TGTGGGGGTAGCGGGAGTTCAGATACGCAGTATTTT. It translates to CGGSGSSDTQYF. The full variable domain, its missing parts supplied by reference TRBV30 and TRBJ2-3, is SQTIHQWPATLVQPVGSPLSLECTVEGTSNPNLYWYRQAAGRGLQLLFYSVGIGQISSEVPQNLSASRPQDRQFILSSKKLLLSDSGFYLCGGSGSSDTQYFGPGTRLTVL.

The chain recombines TRBV6-5 with TRBJ2-2; 8 bases match TRBD2. The length of the CDR3 is 15 residues. CDR1 is MNHEY, CDR2 SVGAGI, per germline. Trimming cost V 3 bases and J 6 bases; bases outside gene matches: 6. This CDR3 is CASSYRSGGAGELFF. CDR3 nucleotides: TGTGCCAGCAGTTATCGGAGCGGGGGAGCCGGGGAGCTGTTTTTT.

This clonotype was seen ten or more times. V and J are TRBV13 and TRBJ2-1; 8 positions match TRBD2. Germline CDR1 PRHDT, CDR2 FYEKMQ (reference sequence). Losses at the gene ends were 3 bases for V and 4 bases for J; bases not matched to a gene: 2. The CDR3 has 14 amino acids. Here the CDR3 reads CASSFGTSYNEQFF. The CDR3 DNA follows: TGTGCCAGCAGCTTTGGGACTAGTTACAATGAGCAGTTCTTC.

The table lists this clonotype with a count of one. The rearrangement links TRBV3-1 to TRBJ2-7; D remains ambiguous. The germline V gene encodes CDR1 LGHDT and CDR2 YNNKEL (reference sequence). The CDR3 totals 15 residues. Between the trimmed V and J ends, which lost 0 bases and 0 bases, there was a span of 9 bases. CDR3 nucleotides: TGTGCCAGCAGCCAAGAGGGCAGTTCCTCCTACGAGCAGTACTTC. Protein: CASSQEGSSSYEQYF.